This TCR beta chain came from a study of blood T cell repertoires in COVID-19. In the study overall: Acute and convalescent COVID-19 specimens originated in the United States, Italy and Spain. The analysed material was cDNA or gDNA that came from T cells, B-cell-depleted T cells, or PBMCs.

In the original analysis: How many nucleated cells were present was estimated from reference gene primer amplification. The assay was immunoSEQ multiplex PCR, and TCRdb's table has in-frame clones only and misses some. V and J calls and clone size follow that table, whereas D and trimming were derived from the DNA. The sample lists 230,000 or so clones; around four fifths were seen once. The sample consisted of peripheral blood. The sequence derives from a man aged 35-49 years with active or convalescent COVID-19.

CDR3 region: CASSFRVNTEAFF. The CDR3 nucleotides are TGTGCCAGCAGCTTCAGGGTGAACACTGAAGCTTTCTTT. The chain carries TRBV9 and TRBJ1-1; D is possibly TRBD1 (5 bases). The CDR3 is made up of 13 amino acids. CDR1 and CDR2 (germline): SGDLS, YYNGEE. V was clipped by 4 bases and J by 0 bases, with 7 bases between them.